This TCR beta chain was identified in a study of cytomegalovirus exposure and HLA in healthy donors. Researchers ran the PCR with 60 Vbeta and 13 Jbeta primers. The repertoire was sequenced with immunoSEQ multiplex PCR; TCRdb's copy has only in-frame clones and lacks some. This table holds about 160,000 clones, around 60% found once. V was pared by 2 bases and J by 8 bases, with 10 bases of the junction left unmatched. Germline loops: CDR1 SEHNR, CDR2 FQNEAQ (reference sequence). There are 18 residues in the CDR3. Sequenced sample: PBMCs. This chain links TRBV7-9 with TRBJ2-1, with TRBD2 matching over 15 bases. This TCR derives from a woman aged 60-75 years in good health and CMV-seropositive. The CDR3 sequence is CASSLPLGLAGGQDEQFF. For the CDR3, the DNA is TGTGCCAGCAGCTTACCCCTGGGACTAGCGGGAGGCCAGGATGAGCAGTTCTTC.